A single sample is the source of the 7 T cell receptor beta chains below, sequenced in a study of tissue T cells after allogeneic stem cell transplantation. Data came from immunoSEQ multiplex PCR; TCRdb stores just in-frame clones and leaves some out. The profile shows about 24,000 clones, roughly 80% of them singletons. Sequenced here: tissue from the ileum, sampled at autopsy. All receptors derive from a female donor of 60 years or more with lung cancer.

In its sample, this clone was seen once. V usage is TRBV6-6 and J usage is TRBJ1-5, with D unclear. Per the germline V gene, CDR1 is MNHNY and CDR2 is SVGAGI (reference sequence). CDR3 length equals 14 residues. Trimming pared 2 bases from V and 0 bases from J, leaving 5 bases between. The CDR3 nucleotides are TGTGCCAGCAGTTACAGGAATAGCAATCAGCCCCAGCATTTT. As protein: CASSYRNSNQPQHF.

V and J are TRBV7-2 and TRBJ2-3; TRBD2 matches at 11 bases. The J segment lost 8 bases and the V segment lost 3 bases, leaving 16 bases of the junction unmatched. CDR3 size: 18 residues. CDR1 and CDR2 from the germline V gene are SGHTA and FQGNSA. The CDR3 sequence: CASSFGISGGALLGTQYF. DNA for the CDR3: TGTGCCAGCAGCTTTGGGATTAGCGGGGGGGCGCTTTTGGGTACGCAGTATTTT.

This clone appeared a single time. The rearrangement links TRBV19 to TRBJ2-1; no firm D call. This CDR3 region has 13 residues. Trimming pared 5 bases from V and 3 bases from J, leaving 8 bases between. Germline V CDR1 and CDR2: LNHDA, SQIVND (reference sequence). Written as DNA, the CDR3 is TGTGCCAGTAGTCCCTCTAACTACAATGAGCAGTTCTTC. Protein product: CASSPSNYNEQFF.

This clone was found once. This rearrangement joins TRBV5-6 to TRBJ1-5; TRBD1 is a possible D gene (5 bases). This CDR3 spans 13 amino acids. Per the germline V gene, CDR1 is SGHDT and CDR2 is YYEEEE. Trimming left V 3 bases short and J 6 bases short, with 10 bases between. CDR3 DNA: TGTGCCAGCAGCTGGGGGGTGGGTCAGCCCCAGCATTTT. Its translation is CASSWGVGQPQHF. Based on the CDR3 plus reference TRBV5-6 and TRBJ1-5, the full variable domain is DAGVTQSPTHLIKTRGQQVTLRCSPKSGHDTVSWYQQALGQGPQFIFQYYEEEERQRGNFPDRFSGHQFPNYSSELNVNALLLGDSALYLCASSWGVGQPQHFGDGTRLSIL.

The chain carries TRBV3-1 (or the pseudogene TRBV3-2) and TRBJ1-1, with no clear D. V shed 1 base and J shed 4 bases, with 7 bases lying between them. Germline V gene data show CDR1 as LGHDT and CDR2 as YNNKEL (reference sequence). The CDR3 has 13 amino acids. CDR3 residues: CASSQAVGTEAFF. The CDR3 bases are TGTGCCAGCAGCCAAGCAGTTGGCACTGAAGCTTTCTTT.

This clone was seen more than once but under ten times. The chain links TRBV25-1 to TRBJ2-7; possibly TRBD1 or TRBD2 for D (5 bases each). The germline gives CDR1 MGHDK, CDR2 SYGVNS. The CDR3 runs to 16 residues. V was cut by 6 bases and J by 0 bases, with 18 bases left in between. The DNA of the CDR3 is TGTGCCAGCAGCCGAGCCGGGGACCGAATCTCCTACGAGCAGTACTTC. Amino acids: CASSRAGDRISYEQYF.

Comments on this clone: In the same sample, other DNA sequences code for this CDR3. The CDR3 here is CASSFGGGGNEQFF. DNA of the CDR3: TGTGCCAGCAGCTTTGGGGGAGGGGGAAATGAGCAGTTCTTC. This rearrangement joins TRBV7-3 to TRBJ2-1, with D possibly being TRBD2 (7 bases). Trimming shortened V by 3 bases and J by 7 bases, and 13 bases separated the two germline ends. Per germline, CDR1 SGHTA and CDR2 FQGTGA. CDR3 length equals 14 residues. Using reference TRBV7-3 and TRBJ2-1 for the parts outside the CDR3, the full variable domain is GAGVSQTPSNKVTEKGKYVELRCDPISGHTALYWYRQSLGQGPEFLIYFQGTGAADDSGLPNDRFFAVRPEGSVSTLKIQRTERGDSAVYLCASSFGGGGNEQFFGPGTRLTVL.